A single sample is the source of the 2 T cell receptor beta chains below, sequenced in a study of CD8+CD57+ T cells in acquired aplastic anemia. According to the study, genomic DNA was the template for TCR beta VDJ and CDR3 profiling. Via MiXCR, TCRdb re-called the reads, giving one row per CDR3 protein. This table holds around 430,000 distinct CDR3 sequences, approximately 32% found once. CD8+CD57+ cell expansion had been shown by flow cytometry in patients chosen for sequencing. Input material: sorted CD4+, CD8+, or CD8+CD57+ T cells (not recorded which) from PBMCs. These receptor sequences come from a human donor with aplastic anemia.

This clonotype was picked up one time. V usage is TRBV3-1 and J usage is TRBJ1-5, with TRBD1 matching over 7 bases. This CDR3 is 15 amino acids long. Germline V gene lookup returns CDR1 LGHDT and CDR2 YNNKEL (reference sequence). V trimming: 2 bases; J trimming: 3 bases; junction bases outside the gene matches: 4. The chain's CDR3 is CASSQSDRLNQPQHF. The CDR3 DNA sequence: TGTGCCAGCAGCCAATCGGACAGGCTCAATCAGCCCCAGCATTTT.

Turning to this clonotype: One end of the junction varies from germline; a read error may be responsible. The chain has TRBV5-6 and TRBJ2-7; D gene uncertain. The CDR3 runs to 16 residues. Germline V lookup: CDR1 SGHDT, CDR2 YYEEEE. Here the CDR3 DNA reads TGTGCCGGCAGCTTCGTAAGAGACGCGAGCTCCTACGAGCAGTACTTC. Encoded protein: CAGSFVRDASSYEQYF.